This T cell receptor (beta chain) was observed in a study of CD8+CD57+ T cells in acquired aplastic anemia. This clonotype was seen a single time. The authors sequenced patients whose flow cytometry had shown CD8+CD57+ cell expansion. Genomic DNA was employed as the template in profiling TCR beta VDJ and CDR3. Using its own MiXCR run on the reads, TCRdb lists one record per CDR3 protein. The repertoire holds about 260,000 distinct CDR3 sequences, with less than 85% as singletons. The CDR3 is 16 residues long. Germline loops: CDR1 SGHNT, CDR2 YENEEA. Trimming shortened V by 3 bases and J by 1 base, and 12 bases separated the two germline ends.

The clonotype comes from a human donor with aplastic anemia. Material: sorted CD4+, CD8+, or CD8+CD57+ T cells (not recorded which) from PBMCs. This chain connects TRBV11-3 to TRBJ2-2; D remains unclear. CDR3 coding DNA: TGTGCCAGCAGCTTGGACGGGCCACGGAACACCGGGGAGCTGTTTTTT. It codes for CASSLDGPRNTGELFF.